What follows are 23 T cell receptor beta chains derived from one specimen sequenced in a study of T cells after yellow fever vaccination. TCRdb ran MiXCR on the 5' RACE reads and lists one entry per CDR3 protein. The table records about 50,000 distinct CDR3 sequences, approximately 7% of them present only once. Sequences were derived from CD8+ T cells sorted from PBMCs, sampled on the day of the first yellow fever vaccination. These TCRs come from a man younger than 35 who received the YFV17D yellow fever vaccine.

The chain uses TRBV7-3 and TRBJ2-2, with 8 bases identical to TRBD2. Germline lookup yields CDR1 SGHTA and CDR2 FQGTGA. V lost 2 bases, J lost 6 bases, and 2 bases stayed unmatched. There are 14 residues in the CDR3. The DNA of the CDR3 is TGTGCCAGCAGCTTAGGGCGGGAGGCCGGGGAGCTGTTTTTT. Amino acids: CASSLGREAGELFF.

This clonotype was seen a handful of times. The rearrangement joins TRBV7-2 to TRBJ2-1; D gene unclear. The V end lost 2 bases, the J end lost 7 bases, and 12 bases lay between the germline ends. The CDR3 spans 14 residues. Per germline, CDR1 SGHTA and CDR2 FQGNSA. CDR3 in amino acids: CASSLLGRFNEQFF. As DNA, the CDR3 is TGTGCCAGCAGCTTACTAGGGCGCTTTAATGAGCAGTTCTTC.

Ten or more counts support this clonotype. This CDR3 is CASSYRPDRQETQYF. In DNA, the CDR3 is TGTGCCAGCAGTTATAGGCCGGACAGGCAAGAGACCCAGTACTTC. The chain is built from TRBV6-9 and TRBJ2-5; TRBD1 matches at 7 bases. V shed 2 bases and J 2 bases; nucleotides not matched to a gene: 5. CDR1 MNHGY and CDR2 SVAAGI come from the germline V gene. The CDR3 is 15 amino acids.

This clonotype was observed a few times. V is TRBV7-9 and J is TRBJ1-2; 10 bases agree with TRBD1. The germline V gene encodes CDR1 SEHNR and CDR2 FQNEAQ (reference sequence). The CDR3 extends over 17 amino acids. The J segment lost 3 bases and the V segment lost 5 bases, leaving 12 bases of the junction unmatched. CDR3 region: CASSEVRQGAEDYGYTF. The CDR3 nucleotides read TGTGCCAGCAGCGAGGTCCGACAGGGGGCAGAGGACTATGGCTACACCTTC. Based on the CDR3 plus reference TRBV7-9 and TRBJ1-2, the full variable domain is DTGVSQNPRHKITKRGQNVTFRCDPISEHNRLYWYRQTLGQGPEFLTYFQNEAQLEKSRLLSDRFSAERPKGSFSTLEIQRTEQGDSAMYLCASSEVRQGAEDYGYTFGSGTRLTVV.

This clonotype was counted at least ten times. J is TRBJ2-1 and V is TRBV7-9, with D tentatively TRBD2 (5 bases). Trimming removed 5 bases at V and 12 bases at J, with 23 bases between. The CDR3 length is 15 residues. Germline CDR1 reads SEHNR; CDR2 reads FQNEAQ (reference sequence). The CDR3 coding sequence is TGTGCCAGCAGCCCCGGTCTAGCAGTAAATTGGGGGCAGTTCTTC. This codes for CASSPGLAVNWGQFF.

This chain joins TRBV7-3 and TRBJ2-1, with 9 positions matching TRBD2. Germline assignment: CDR1 SGHTA and CDR2 FQGTGA. The trim removed 3 bases at V and 8 bases at J, leaving 11 bases unmatched. The CDR3 is made up of 16 amino acids. For the CDR3, the DNA is TGTGCCAGCAGCTTCGCAGGCGGGGGGGCCGGCGATGAGCAGTTCTTC. Encoded protein: CASSFAGGGAGDEQFF.

This clonotype has ten or more counts. The rearrangement joins TRBV5-1 to TRBJ1-1; 8 bases are a match to TRBD1. Germline-derived CDR1 and CDR2 are SGHRS and YFSETQ. J lost 4 bases, V lost 4 bases, and 6 bases had no gene match. This CDR3 spans 14 amino acids. The DNA of the CDR3 is TGCGCCAGCAGCACAGGGGGGTCGAGCACTGAAGCTTTCTTT. This codes for CASSTGGSSTEAFF.

The table lists this clonotype with a few counts. The chain links TRBV29-1 to TRBJ1-6, with D hard to call. Trimming left V 4 bases short and J 6 bases short, with 13 bases between. The CDR3 runs to 14 residues. Germline V gene data show CDR1 as SQVTM and CDR2 as ANQGSEA. CDR3 in amino acids: CSVGEGRGNSPLHF. CDR3 DNA sequence: TGCAGCGTTGGAGAAGGTCGGGGTAATTCACCCCTCCACTTT.

V is TRBV5-4 and J is TRBJ2-3; D call uncertain. CDR1 and CDR2 from the germline V gene are SGHNT and YYREEE (reference sequence). V lost 3 bases and J lost 6, with 11 bases in between. The CDR3 is 13 residues long. The CDR3 spells CASSSVVDDTQYF. The CDR3 DNA reads as TGTGCCAGCAGCTCTGTGGTGGACGATACGCAGTATTTT.

This clonotype was recorded at least ten times. The rearrangement joins TRBV7-8 to TRBJ1-1, with TRBD1 identical over 10 bases. The CDR3 runs to 16 residues. Per germline, CDR1 SGHVS and CDR2 FQNEAQ. V lost 5 bases and J lost 1; bases outside the gene matches: 7. The CDR3: CASSRPGQGPNTEAFF. In nucleotides, the CDR3 is TGTGCCAGCAGCCGTCCGGGACAGGGGCCGAACACTGAAGCTTTCTTT.

This clonotype was counted a few times. This chain links TRBV5-1 with TRBJ1-4; 7 bases fit TRBD1. The length of the CDR3 is 15 residues. Germline V CDR1 and CDR2: SGHRS, YFSETQ. V lost 2 bases and J lost 0; bases outside the gene matches: 1. The CDR3 DNA is TGCGCCAGCAGCTTCGGGACAGCAACTAATGAAAAACTGTTTTTT. Encoded protein: CASSFGTATNEKLFF.

The sample holds many counts of this clonotype. The genes are TRBV5-1 and TRBJ2-7; tentatively, D is TRBD2 (6 bases). There are 15 residues in the CDR3. Trimming removed 4 bases at V and 4 bases at J, with 18 bases between. Germline CDR1 SGHRS, CDR2 YFSETQ. As DNA, the CDR3 is TGCGCCAGCAGCCCGAGGGTAGCTAGCGCGTACGAGCAGTACTTC. It yields the protein CASSPRVASAYEQYF.

This clonotype was detected a few times. V and J are TRBV4-1 and TRBJ2-3; 8 positions agree with TRBD2. The CDR3 sequence is 15 residues long. Per the germline V gene, CDR1 is MGHRA and CDR2 is YSYEKL. Trimming cost V 1 base and J 4 bases; bases outside gene matches: 4. The CDR3: CASSQGAGGPDTQYF. The DNA of the CDR3 is TGCGCCAGCAGCCAAGGGGCGGGGGGCCCAGATACGCAGTATTTT.

This clonotype came up many times. The chain couples TRBV6-1 to TRBJ1-5; maybe TRBD1 (6 bases). Germline V lookup: CDR1 MNHNS, CDR2 SASEGT. This CDR3 comprises 13 residues. Trimming took 5 bases from V and 3 from J, leaving 8 bases between them. CDR3 in DNA: TGTGCCAGCAGTCAGGGGTACAATCAGCCCCAGCATTTT. Residues: CASSQGYNQPQHF.

The DNA of the CDR3 is TGCAGCGCTGGGATCGGCAGGGGGCTCAACGAGCAGTACTTC. The encoded protein is CSAGIGRGLNEQYF. This chain joins TRBV29-1 and TRBJ2-7; 8 nucleotides agree with TRBD1. The germline CDR1 and CDR2 sequences are SQVTM and ANQGSEA. The CDR3 is made up of 14 amino acids. V was clipped by 7 bases and J by 5 bases; unmatched bases: 13.

The rearrangement links TRBV5-1 to TRBJ1-2; no definite D call. The ends were cut back, 3 bases at V and 0 bases at J, with 6 bases in the middle. The CDR3 is 13 amino acids. Germline assignment: CDR1 SGHRS and CDR2 YFSETQ. In DNA, the CDR3 is TGCGCCAGCAGCTCTCTCGCTAACTATGGCTACACCTTC. Translating it yields CASSSLANYGYTF.

This clonotype was observed a handful of times. The chain recombines TRBV7-9 with TRBJ2-7; 7 bases align to TRBD1. The CDR3 covers 13 residues. Germline values: CDR1 SEHNR, CDR2 FQNEAQ (reference sequence). Trimming removed 5 bases from V and 1 base from J; junction bases left unmatched: 2. The CDR3 region has the DNA TGTGCCAGCAGCCGGGACAGTTCCTACGAGCAGTACTTC. Protein product: CASSRDSSYEQYF. Full variable domain (missing parts from reference TRBV7-9 and TRBJ2-7): DTGVSQNPRHKITKRGQNVTFRCDPISEHNRLYWYRQTLGQGPEFLTYFQNEAQLEKSRLLSDRFSAERPKGSFSTLEIQRTEQGDSAMYLCASSRDSSYEQYFGPGTRLTVT.

The chain joins TRBV9 to TRBJ2-1; 10 bases fit TRBD2. J lost 3 bases, V lost 2 bases, and 2 bases had no gene match. The CDR3 spans 15 residues. Germline loops: CDR1 SGDLS, CDR2 YYNGEE. The CDR3 loop is CASSVVAGGYNEQFF. The CDR3 nucleotides read TGTGCCAGCAGCGTGGTAGCGGGGGGCTACAATGAGCAGTTCTTC.

This clonotype occurred many times. V and J are TRBV4-3 and TRBJ2-5; D might be TRBD1 (5 bases). CDR1 is LGHNA, CDR2 YSLEER, per germline. The CDR3 is 15 amino acids. V gave up 0 bases and J gave up 3 bases, with 11 bases separating them. CDR3: CASSQDIGREETQYF. DNA of the CDR3: TGCGCCAGCAGCCAAGATATCGGCAGGGAAGAGACCCAGTACTTC.

In its sample, this clonotype was seen many times. This chain connects TRBV29-1 to TRBJ2-1; D possibly corresponds to TRBD2 (7 bases). From germline, CDR1 is SQVTM and CDR2 ANQGSEA. This CDR3 has 13 amino acids. Trimming removed 7 bases at V and 8 bases at J, with 18 bases between. The CDR3 DNA follows: TGCAGCGCCTGGGGGGGGGCCGGGGATGAGCAGTTCTTC. This gives the protein CSAWGGAGDEQFF.

This clonotype has at least ten counts. This chain connects TRBV7-9 to TRBJ2-3, with D unclear. With 1 base removed from V and 2 bases from J, the gap between germline ends came to 7 bases. The germline gives CDR1 SEHNR, CDR2 FQNEAQ (reference sequence). CDR3 length: 14 residues. This chain's CDR3 is CASSLEVFTDTQYF. Written as DNA, the CDR3 is TGTGCCAGCAGCTTAGAGGTCTTCACAGATACGCAGTATTTT. The full variable domain, its missing parts supplied by reference TRBV7-9 and TRBJ2-3, is DTGVSQNPRHKITKRGQNVTFRCDPISEHNRLYWYRQTLGQGPEFLTYFQNEAQLEKSRLLSDRFSAERPKGSFSTLEIQRTEQGDSAMYLCASSLEVFTDTQYFGPGTRLTVL.

This clonotype was seen repeatedly, ten times or more. J is TRBJ2-7 and V is TRBV7-6, with 7 bases lining up with TRBD1. Germline-derived CDR1 and CDR2 are SGHVS and FNYEAQ. With 3 bases clipped from V and 5 bases from J, the junction kept 1 base outside the gene matches. The length of the CDR3 is 12 residues. The CDR3 region is CASSFTGDEQYF. The CDR3 bases are TGTGCCAGCAGCTTTACAGGGGACGAGCAGTACTTC.

This clonotype was recorded at least ten times. The V and J genes are TRBV6-4 and TRBJ2-1, with 7 bases aligning to TRBD1. J lost 7 bases, V lost 0 bases, and 0 bases had no gene match. The CDR3 contains 13 residues. CDR1 and CDR2 (germline): MRHNA, SNTAGT. CDR3 nucleotides: TGTGCCAGCAGTGACTCGGACAGGAATGAGCAGTTCTTC. Amino acid sequence: CASSDSDRNEQFF.